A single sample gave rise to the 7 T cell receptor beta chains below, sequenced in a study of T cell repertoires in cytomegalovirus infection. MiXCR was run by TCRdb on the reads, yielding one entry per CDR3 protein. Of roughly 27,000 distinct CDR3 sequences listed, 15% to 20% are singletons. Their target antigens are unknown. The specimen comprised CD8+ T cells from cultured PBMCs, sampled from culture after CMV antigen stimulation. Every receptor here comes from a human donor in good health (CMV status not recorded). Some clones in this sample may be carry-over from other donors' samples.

The CDR3 nucleotides read TGTGCCAGCAGCTTAGCTGCGCCCGAGCAGTTCTTC. Its translation is CASSLAAPEQFF. This sequence joins TRBV7-2 and TRBJ2-1; D remains unclear. The germline gives CDR1 SGHTA, CDR2 FQGNSA. V dropped 0 bases and J dropped 10 bases, with 7 bases sitting between them. This CDR3 has 12 amino acids.

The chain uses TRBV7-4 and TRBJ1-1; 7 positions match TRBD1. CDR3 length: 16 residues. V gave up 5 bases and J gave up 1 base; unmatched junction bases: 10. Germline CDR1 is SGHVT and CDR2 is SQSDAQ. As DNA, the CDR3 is TGTGCCAGCAGCGTTGATAACAGGGGAGGGAACACTGAAGCTTTCTTT. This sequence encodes CASSVDNRGGNTEAFF.

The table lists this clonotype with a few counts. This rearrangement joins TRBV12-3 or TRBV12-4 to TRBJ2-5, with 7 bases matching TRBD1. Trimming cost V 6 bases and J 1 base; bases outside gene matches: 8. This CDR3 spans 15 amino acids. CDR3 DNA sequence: TGTGCCAGCAGACCTGGGACAGCTCTCCAAGAGACCCAGTACTTC. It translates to CASRPGTALQETQYF.

The CDR3 DNA reads TGTGCCGCCACTGGGTTGGTGGGGGGAGATACGCAGTATTTT. Translation: CAATGLVGGDTQYF. The chain employs TRBV6-6 and TRBJ2-3; tentative D call: TRBD2 (6 bases). The CDR3 runs 14 residues. The V end was cut by 11 bases, the J end by 5 bases, with 20 bases between. Germline CDR1 reads MNHNY; CDR2 reads SVGAGI (reference sequence).

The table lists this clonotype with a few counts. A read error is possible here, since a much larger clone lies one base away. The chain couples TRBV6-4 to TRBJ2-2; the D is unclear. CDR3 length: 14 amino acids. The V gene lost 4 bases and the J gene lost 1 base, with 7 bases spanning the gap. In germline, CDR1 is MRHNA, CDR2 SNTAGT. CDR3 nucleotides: TGTGCCAGCAGTGGGGCAGGGAACACCGGGGAGCTGTTTTTT. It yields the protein CASSGAGNTGELFF.

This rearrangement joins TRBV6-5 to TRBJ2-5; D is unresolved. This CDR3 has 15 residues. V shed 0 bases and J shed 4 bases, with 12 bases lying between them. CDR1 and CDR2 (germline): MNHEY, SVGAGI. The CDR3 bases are TGTGCCAGCAGTTACTCGATAGGGCTGGGAGAGACCCAGTACTTC. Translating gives CASSYSIGLGETQYF.

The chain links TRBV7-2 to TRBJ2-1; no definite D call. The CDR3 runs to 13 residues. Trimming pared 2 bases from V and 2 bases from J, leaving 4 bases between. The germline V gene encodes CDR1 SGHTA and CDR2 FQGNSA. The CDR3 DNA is TGTGCCAGCAGCTTATTCCCCTACAATGAGCAGTTCTTC. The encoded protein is CASSLFPYNEQFF.